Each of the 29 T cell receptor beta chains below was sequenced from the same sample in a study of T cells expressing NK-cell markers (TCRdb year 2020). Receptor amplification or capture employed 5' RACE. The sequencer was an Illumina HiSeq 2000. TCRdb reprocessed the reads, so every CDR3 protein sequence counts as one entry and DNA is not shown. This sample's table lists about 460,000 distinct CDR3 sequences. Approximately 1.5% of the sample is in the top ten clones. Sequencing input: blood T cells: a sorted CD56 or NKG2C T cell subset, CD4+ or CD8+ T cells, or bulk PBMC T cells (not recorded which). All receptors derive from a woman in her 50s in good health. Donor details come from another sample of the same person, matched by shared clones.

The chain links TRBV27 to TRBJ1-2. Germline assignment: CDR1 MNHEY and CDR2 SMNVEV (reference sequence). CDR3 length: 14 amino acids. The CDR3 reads CASSLRGGLGGYTF.

CDR3: CASGLAGGKTYEQYF. V usage is TRBV12-3 or TRBV12-4 and J usage is TRBJ2-7; TCRdb names TRBD2, which stays unverified in the absence of DNA. The CDR3 length is 15 residues.

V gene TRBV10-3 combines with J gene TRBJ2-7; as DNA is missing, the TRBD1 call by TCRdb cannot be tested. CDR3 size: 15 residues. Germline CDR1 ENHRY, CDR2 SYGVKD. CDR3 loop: CAIRAPAGLSYEQYF.

The CDR3 loop reads CSARSPGLAGAGELFF. The chain uses TRBV20-1 and TRBJ2-2; the D gene TCRdb calls, TRBD2, cannot be checked with no DNA. The CDR3 is 16 residues long. CDR1 is DFQATT, CDR2 SNEGSKA, per germline (reference sequence).

The CDR3 loop is CASSEWANTEAFF. The chain uses TRBV2 and TRBJ1-1. This CDR3 has 13 amino acids. CDR1 SNHLY and CDR2 FYNNEI come from the germline V gene.

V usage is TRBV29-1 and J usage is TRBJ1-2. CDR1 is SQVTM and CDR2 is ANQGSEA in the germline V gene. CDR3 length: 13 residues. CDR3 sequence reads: CSVDLQRNYGYTF.

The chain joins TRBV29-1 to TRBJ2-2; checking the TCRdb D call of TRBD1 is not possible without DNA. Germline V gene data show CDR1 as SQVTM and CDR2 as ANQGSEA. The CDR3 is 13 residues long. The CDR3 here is CSGDRTGTGELFF.

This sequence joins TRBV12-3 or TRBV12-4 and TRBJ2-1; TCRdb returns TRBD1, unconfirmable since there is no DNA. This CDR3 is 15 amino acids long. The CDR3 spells CASSPSGKRNNEQFF.

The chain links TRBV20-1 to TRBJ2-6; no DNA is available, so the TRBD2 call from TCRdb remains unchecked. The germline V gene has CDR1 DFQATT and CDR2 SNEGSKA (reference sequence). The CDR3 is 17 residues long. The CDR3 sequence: CSARSGRGLSGANVLTF.

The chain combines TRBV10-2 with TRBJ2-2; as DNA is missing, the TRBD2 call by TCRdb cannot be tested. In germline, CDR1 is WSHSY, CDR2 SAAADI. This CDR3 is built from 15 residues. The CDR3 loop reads CASLPPAGADGELFF.

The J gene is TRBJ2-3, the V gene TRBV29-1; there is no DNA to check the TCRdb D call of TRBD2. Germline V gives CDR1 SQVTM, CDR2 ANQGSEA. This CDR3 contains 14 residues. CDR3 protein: CSVGLQPMRDTQYF.

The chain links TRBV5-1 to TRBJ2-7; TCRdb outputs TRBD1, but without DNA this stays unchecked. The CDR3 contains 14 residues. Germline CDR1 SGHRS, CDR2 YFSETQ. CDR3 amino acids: CASNRGGASSEQYF.

The CDR3 sequence: CASKQGGATYNEQFF. The genes are TRBV27 and TRBJ2-1; TCRdb designates TRBD1, a call that cannot be tested without DNA. This CDR3 has 15 residues. Germline V gives CDR1 MNHEY, CDR2 SMNVEV (reference sequence).

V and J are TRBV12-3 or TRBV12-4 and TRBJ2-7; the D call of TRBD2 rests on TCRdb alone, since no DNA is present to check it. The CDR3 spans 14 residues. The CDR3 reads CASSLASGSYEQYF.

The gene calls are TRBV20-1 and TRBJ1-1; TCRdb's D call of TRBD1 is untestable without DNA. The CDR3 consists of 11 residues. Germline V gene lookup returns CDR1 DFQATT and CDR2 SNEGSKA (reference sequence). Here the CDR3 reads CSARSRQGGLF.

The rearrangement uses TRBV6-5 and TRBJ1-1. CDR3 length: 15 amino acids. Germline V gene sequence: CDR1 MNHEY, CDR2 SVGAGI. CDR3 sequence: CASSYGRGSNTEAFF.

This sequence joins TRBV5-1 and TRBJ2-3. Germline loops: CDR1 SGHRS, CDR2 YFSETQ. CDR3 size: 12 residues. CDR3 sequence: CASRTRTDTQYF.

CDR3 protein: CASSVDQLTNSGNTIYF. The V gene is TRBV9, the J gene TRBJ1-3. This CDR3 has 17 residues. Germline V CDR1 and CDR2: SGDLS, YYNGEE.

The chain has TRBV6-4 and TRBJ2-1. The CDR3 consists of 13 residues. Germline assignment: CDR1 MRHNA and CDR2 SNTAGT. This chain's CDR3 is CASSGLRGNEQFF.

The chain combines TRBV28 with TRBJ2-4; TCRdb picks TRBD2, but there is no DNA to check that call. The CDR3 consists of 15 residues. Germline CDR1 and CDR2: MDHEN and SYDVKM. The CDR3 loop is CASNGRGAAKNIQYF.

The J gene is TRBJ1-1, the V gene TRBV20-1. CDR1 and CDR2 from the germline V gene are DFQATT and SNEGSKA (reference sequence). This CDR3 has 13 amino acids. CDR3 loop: CSARSDMNTEAFF.

CDR3 sequence: CASSAILPLGEQFF. The chain employs TRBV12-3 or TRBV12-4 and TRBJ2-1. The CDR3 loop spans 14 amino acids.

CDR3 in amino acids: CASSAYGAIPGANVLTF. The chain joins TRBV9 to TRBJ2-6; TCRdb returns TRBD1, unconfirmable since there is no DNA. The CDR3 runs to 17 residues. Germline loops: CDR1 SGDLS, CDR2 YYNGEE.

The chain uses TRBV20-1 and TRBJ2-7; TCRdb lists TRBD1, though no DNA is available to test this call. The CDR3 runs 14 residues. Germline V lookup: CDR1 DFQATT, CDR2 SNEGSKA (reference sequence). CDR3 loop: CSATPGHGGGEQYF.

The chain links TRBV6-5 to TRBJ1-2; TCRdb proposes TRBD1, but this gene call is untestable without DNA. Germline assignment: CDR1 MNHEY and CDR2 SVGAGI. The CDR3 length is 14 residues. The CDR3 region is CASSYLTGGNGYTF.

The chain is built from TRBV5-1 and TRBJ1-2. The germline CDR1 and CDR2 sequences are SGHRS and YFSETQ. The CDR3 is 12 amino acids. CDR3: CASSFGDYGYTF.

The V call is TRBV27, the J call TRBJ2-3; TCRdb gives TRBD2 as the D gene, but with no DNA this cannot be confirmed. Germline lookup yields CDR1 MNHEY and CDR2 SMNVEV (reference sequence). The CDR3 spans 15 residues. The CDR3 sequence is CASSLSGRDADTQYF.

The CDR3 is CAIRGTESNQPQHF. This chain joins TRBV10-3 and TRBJ1-5; no DNA is available, so the TRBD1 call from TCRdb remains unchecked. Germline V gene sequence: CDR1 ENHRY, CDR2 SYGVKD. The CDR3 length is 14 residues.

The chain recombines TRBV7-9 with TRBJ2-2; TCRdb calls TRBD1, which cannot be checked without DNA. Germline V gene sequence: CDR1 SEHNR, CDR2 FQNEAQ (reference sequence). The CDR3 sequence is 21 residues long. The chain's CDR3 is CASSRTGGTGGMVELTGELFF. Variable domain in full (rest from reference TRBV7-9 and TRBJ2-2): DTGVSQNPRHKITKRGQNVTFRCDPISEHNRLYWYRQTLGQGPEFLTYFQNEAQLEKSRLLSDRFSAERPKGSFSTLEIQRTEQGDSAMYLCASSRTGGTGGMVELTGELFFGEGSRLTVL.